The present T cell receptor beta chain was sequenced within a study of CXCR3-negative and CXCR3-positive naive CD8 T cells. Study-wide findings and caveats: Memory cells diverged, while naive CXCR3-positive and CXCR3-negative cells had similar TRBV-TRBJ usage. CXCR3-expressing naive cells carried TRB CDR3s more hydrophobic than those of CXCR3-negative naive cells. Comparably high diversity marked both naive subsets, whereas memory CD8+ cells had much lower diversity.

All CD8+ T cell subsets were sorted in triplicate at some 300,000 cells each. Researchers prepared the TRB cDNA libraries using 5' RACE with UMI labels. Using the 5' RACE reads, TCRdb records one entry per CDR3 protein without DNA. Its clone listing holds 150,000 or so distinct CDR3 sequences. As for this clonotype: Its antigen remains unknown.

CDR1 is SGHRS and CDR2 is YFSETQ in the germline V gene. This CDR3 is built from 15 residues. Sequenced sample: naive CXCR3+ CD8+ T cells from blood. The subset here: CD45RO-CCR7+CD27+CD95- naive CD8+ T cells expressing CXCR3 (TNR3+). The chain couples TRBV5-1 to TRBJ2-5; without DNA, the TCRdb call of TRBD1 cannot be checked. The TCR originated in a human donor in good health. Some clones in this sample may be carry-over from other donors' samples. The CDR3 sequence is CASSLSGAPEETQYF.